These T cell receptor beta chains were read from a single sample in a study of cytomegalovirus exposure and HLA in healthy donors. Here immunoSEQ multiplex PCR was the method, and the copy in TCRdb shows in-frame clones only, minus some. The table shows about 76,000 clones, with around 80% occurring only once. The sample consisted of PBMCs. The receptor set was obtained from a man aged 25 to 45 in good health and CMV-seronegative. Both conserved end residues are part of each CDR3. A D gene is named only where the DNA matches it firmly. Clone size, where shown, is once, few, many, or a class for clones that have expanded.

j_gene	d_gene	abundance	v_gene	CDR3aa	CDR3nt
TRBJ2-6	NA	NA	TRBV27	CASSFSGPRGSGANVLTF	TGTGCCAGCAGTTTTAGTGGTCCTAGGGGGTCTGGGGCCAACGTCCTGACTTTC
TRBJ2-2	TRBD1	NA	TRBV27	CASSLGTGVTGELFF	TGTGCCAGCAGTTTAGGGACAGGGGTGACCGGGGAGCTGTTTTTT
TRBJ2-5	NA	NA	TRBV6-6	CASSSGTLETQYF	TGTGCCAGCAGTTCTGGGACTTTGGAGACCCAGTACTTC
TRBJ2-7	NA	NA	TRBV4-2	CASSQDRTDEQYF	TGTGCCAGCAGCCAAGATCGGACAGACGAGCAGTACTTC
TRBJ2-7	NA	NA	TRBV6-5	CASSYRASPEQYF	TGTGCCAGCAGTTACCGGGCTAGCCCCGAGCAGTACTTC
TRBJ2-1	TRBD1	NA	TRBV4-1	CASSPRDSEYNEQFF	TGCGCCAGCAGCCCCCGGGACAGCGAATACAATGAGCAGTTCTTC
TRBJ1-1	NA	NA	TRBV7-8	CASSPLDIMNTEAFF	TGTGCCAGCAGCCCTTTGGACATAATGAACACTGAAGCTTTCTTT
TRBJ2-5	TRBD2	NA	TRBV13	CASSPYGGGAETQYF	TGTGCCAGCAGCCCGTATGGCGGGGGGGCTGAGACCCAGTACTTC
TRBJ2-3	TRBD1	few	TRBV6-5	CASSPTGRVTDTQYF	TGTGCCAGCAGCCCGACAGGGAGAGTTACAGATACGCAGTATTTT
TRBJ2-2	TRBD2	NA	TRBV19	CASKLAGQNTGELFF	TGTGCCAGTAAATTAGCGGGACAGAACACCGGGGAGCTGTTTTTT
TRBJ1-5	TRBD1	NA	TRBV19	CASRKPGTGDKTQHF	TGTGCCAGTAGAAAACCCGGGACAGGGGATAAGACCCAGCATTTT
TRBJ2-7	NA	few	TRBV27	CASNPTPSPYEQYF	TGTGCCAGCAATCCGACTCCTTCTCCCTACGAGCAGTACTTC
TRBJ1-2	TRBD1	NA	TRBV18	CASSPPYMGDRADYGYTF	TGTGCCAGCTCACCACCTTATATGGGGGACAGGGCCGACTATGGCTACACCTTC
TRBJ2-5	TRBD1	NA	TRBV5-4	CASSFKRQGSETQYF	TGTGCCAGCAGCTTTAAGAGACAGGGTAGCGAGACCCAGTACTTC
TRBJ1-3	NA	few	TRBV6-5	CASSSFDKIYGNTIYF	TGTGCCAGCAGTTCATTCGACAAGATTTATGGAAACACCATATATTTT
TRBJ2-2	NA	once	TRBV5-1	CASSFDSSHTGELFF	TGCGCCAGCAGCTTCGACAGTTCCCACACCGGGGAGCTGTTTTTT
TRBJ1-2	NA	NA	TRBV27	CASSSLENYGYTF	TGTGCCAGCAGTTCCCTTGAGAACTATGGCTACACCTTC
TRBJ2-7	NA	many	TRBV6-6	CASHDPGGGGTYEQYF	TGTGCCAGCCACGATCCGGGGGGCGGGGGAACCTACGAGCAGTACTTC
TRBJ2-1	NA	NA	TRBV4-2	CASSQEGHGSYNEQFF	TGTGCCAGCAGCCAAGAGGGCCATGGCTCCTACAATGAGCAGTTCTTC
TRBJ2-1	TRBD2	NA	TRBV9	CASSVGGGGGEQFF	TGTGCCAGCAGCGTGGGGGGCGGGGGGGGCGAGCAGTTCTTC
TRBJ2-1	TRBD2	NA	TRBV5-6	CASSRGASGTYYNEQFF	TGTGCCAGCAGCCGGGGGGCTAGCGGGACGTACTACAATGAGCAGTTCTTC
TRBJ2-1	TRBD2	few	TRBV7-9	CASSLAGLAGDNEQFF	TGTGCCAGCAGCTTAGCGGGACTAGCGGGGGACAATGAGCAGTTCTTC
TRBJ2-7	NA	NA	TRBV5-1	CASSDLIPGEQYF	TGCGCCAGCAGCGACCTCATTCCGGGCGAGCAGTACTTC
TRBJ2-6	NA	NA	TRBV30	CAWQGANVLTF	TGTGCCTGGCAGGGGGCCAACGTCCTGACTTTC
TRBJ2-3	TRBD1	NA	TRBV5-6	CASSLDRGMTDTQYF	TGTGCCAGCAGCTTGGACAGGGGCATGACAGATACGCAGTATTTT
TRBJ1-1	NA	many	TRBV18	CASVQNTEAFF	TGTGCCAGCGTACAGAACACTGAAGCTTTCTTT
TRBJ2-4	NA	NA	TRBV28	CASSPRGIQYF	TGTGCCAGCAGTCCCCGGGGCATTCAGTACTTC
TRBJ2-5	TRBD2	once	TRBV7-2	CASSSTSGRQETQYF	TGTGCCAGCAGCTCAACTAGCGGGAGGCAAGAGACCCAGTACTTC